The present T cell receptor beta chain was sequenced within a study of OX40 agonist ivuxolimab in advanced cancers. Study background: Three partial responders included one hepatocellular carcinoma patient and two cutaneous melanoma patients.

Profiling relied on immunoSEQ multiplex PCR, and the TCRdb table lists in-frame clones only, not all of them. The sample holds 50,000 to 60,000 clones, approximately 91% seen once. The sequenced sample was CD4+ or CD8+ T cells sorted from blood, obtained in a trial of the OX40 agonist ivuxolimab. The receptor was isolated from an adult with an advanced solid tumor such as melanoma, head and neck, liver or kidney cancer.

CDR3 in amino acids: CASSVGTSSYNEQFF. CDR3 nucleotide sequence: TGTGCCAGCAGCGTAGGGACTAGCTCCTACAATGAGCAGTTCTTC. The V call is TRBV9, the J call TRBJ2-1, with 7 nucleotides matching TRBD2. The V gene end was trimmed by 0 bases and the J gene end by 0 bases; junction bases not matched to a gene: 0. Germline values: CDR1 SGDLS, CDR2 YYNGEE. The CDR3 loop spans 15 amino acids. Full variable domain (remainder filled in from reference TRBV9 and TRBJ2-1): DSGVTQTPKHLITATGQRVTLRCSPRSGDLSVYWYQQSLDQGLQFLIQYYNGEERAKGNILERFSAQQFPDLHSELNLSSLELGDSALYFCASSVGTSSYNEQFFGPGTRLTVL.